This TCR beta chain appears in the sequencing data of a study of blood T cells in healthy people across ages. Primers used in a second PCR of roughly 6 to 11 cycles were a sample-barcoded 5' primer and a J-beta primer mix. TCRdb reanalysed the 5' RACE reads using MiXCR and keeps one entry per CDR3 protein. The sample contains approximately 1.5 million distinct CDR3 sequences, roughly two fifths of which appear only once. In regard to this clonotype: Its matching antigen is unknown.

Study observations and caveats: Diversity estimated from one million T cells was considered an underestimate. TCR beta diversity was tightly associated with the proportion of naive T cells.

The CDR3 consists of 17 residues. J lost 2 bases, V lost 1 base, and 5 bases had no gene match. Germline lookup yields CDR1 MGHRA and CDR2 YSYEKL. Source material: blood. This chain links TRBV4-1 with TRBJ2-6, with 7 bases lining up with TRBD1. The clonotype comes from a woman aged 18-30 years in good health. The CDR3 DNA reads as TGCGCCAGCAGCCAAGCGACCACAGGGGCTGGGGCCAACGTCCTGACTTTC. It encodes CASSQATTGAGANVLTF.